The 21 T cell receptor beta chains presented below share a single source sample, sequenced in a study of shared clonotypes between healthy human individuals. TCRdb's copy holds only in-frame clones and misses some; the assay was immunoSEQ multiplex PCR. The table includes roughly 1.4 million clones, 97% to 99% detected once. The sequencing input was naive CD4+ T cells sorted from blood. The subset: CD45RA+ positively selected. The receptor set was obtained from a man younger than 40 in good health.

The genes are TRBV18 and TRBJ1-1, with D possibly being TRBD1 (5 bases). Germline V gene lookup returns CDR1 KGHSH and CDR2 LQKENI. V was pared by 3 bases and J by 1 base, with 12 bases between. The CDR3 loop spans 15 amino acids. The CDR3 DNA follows: TGTGCCAGCTCACCCACGGGGGGAAGGAACACTGAAGCTTTCTTT. This gives the protein CASSPTGGRNTEAFF.

This clone has a single count. V usage is TRBV11-2 and J usage is TRBJ2-5, with D perhaps given as TRBD1 or TRBD2 (5 bases each). CDR3 size: 14 residues. Germline V lookup: CDR1 SGHAT, CDR2 FQNNGV. Trimming took 3 bases from V and 3 from J, leaving 11 bases between them. The CDR3 DNA sequence: TGTGCCAGCAGCTTTGGGACGATTAAAGAGACCCAGTACTTC. It translates to CASSFGTIKETQYF.

V is TRBV29-1 and J is TRBJ1-2; D is uncertain. Trimming took off 7 bases at V and 8 bases at J, with 26 bases between the two ends. CDR1 and CDR2 from the germline V gene are SQVTM and ANQGSEA. CDR3 length: 15 amino acids. The CDR3 DNA is TGCAGCGCTGTACCCCATGGCCAACCCTTAGAGGGCTACACCTTC. Protein sequence: CSAVPHGQPLEGYTF.

The chain couples TRBV6-1 to TRBJ2-7, with no clear D. CDR3 size: 15 residues. Germline CDR1 and CDR2: MNHNS and SASEGT. The V end was cut by 2 bases, the J end by 6 bases, with 17 bases between. The CDR3 bases are TGTGCCAGCAGTGAAAAAGGGTCTATTTGGGGCGAGCAGTACTTC. This sequence encodes CASSEKGSIWGEQYF.

The rearrangement uses TRBV5-1 and TRBJ1-1; D may be TRBD1 (5 bases). CDR1 is SGHRS and CDR2 is YFSETQ in the germline V gene. The CDR3 runs 16 residues. V shed 4 bases and J shed 1 base, with 17 bases lying between them. CDR3 region: CASSLGWGSSNTEAFF. The CDR3, as DNA: TGCGCCAGCAGCCTTGGGTGGGGGTCGTCGAACACTGAAGCTTTCTTT.

V and J are TRBV7-6 and TRBJ2-1, with D unclear. Germline CDR1 is SGHVS and CDR2 is FNYEAQ. The CDR3 has 14 amino acids. V shed 2 bases and J shed 4 bases, with 9 bases lying between them. CDR3 loop: CASSLSDGYNEQFF. CDR3 sequence (DNA): TGTGCCAGCAGCTTAAGCGACGGATACAATGAGCAGTTCTTC. Based on the CDR3 plus reference TRBV7-6 and TRBJ2-1, the full variable domain is GAGVSQSPRYKVTKRGQDVALRCDPISGHVSLYWYRQALGQGPEFLTYFNYEAQQDKSGLPNDRFSAERPEGSISTLTIQRTEQRDSAMYRCASSLSDGYNEQFFGPGTRLTVL.

The chain joins TRBV10-3 to TRBJ1-2; D perhaps matches TRBD1 (6 bases). The germline V and J ends were trimmed by 5 bases and 7 bases, with 14 bases remaining between them. The CDR3 is 13 residues long. Looked up from germline, CDR1 is ENHRY and CDR2 is SYGVKD. Written as DNA, the CDR3 is TGTGCCATCAGTTTGGACAGCCCCACTGGCTACACCTTC. This translates into CAISLDSPTGYTF.

The rearrangement links TRBV7-2 to TRBJ2-7; D is unresolved. The CDR3 is 12 residues long. The germline CDR1 and CDR2 sequences are SGHTA and FQGNSA. V shed 1 base and J shed 7 bases, with 8 bases lying between them. This chain's CDR3 is CASSLGVWEQYF. The CDR3 nucleotides are TGTGCCAGCAGCTTAGGGGTTTGGGAGCAGTACTTC.

As DNA, the CDR3 is TGTGCCAGCAGCAGGGCGAACACCGTTGCAGATACGCAGTATTTT. Translation: CASSRANTVADTQYF. This chain uses TRBV7-9 with TRBJ2-3; D not resolved. The CDR3 has 15 amino acids. From germline, CDR1 is SEHNR and CDR2 FQNEAQ (reference sequence). V lost 5 bases to trimming and J lost 4 bases, with 16 bases between them. Using reference TRBV7-9 and TRBJ2-3 for the parts outside the CDR3, the full variable domain is DTGVSQNPRHKITKRGQNVTFRCDPISEHNRLYWYRQTLGQGPEFLTYFQNEAQLEKSRLLSDRFSAERPKGSFSTLEIQRTEQGDSAMYLCASSRANTVADTQYFGPGTRLTVL.

Notes on this clone: Other nucleotide sequences in the sample specify the same CDR3. The gene calls are TRBV5-1 and TRBJ1-1; D may be TRBD1 (6 bases). CDR1 is SGHRS, CDR2 YFSETQ, per germline. V was pared by 3 bases and J by 1 base, with 7 bases between. CDR3 length: 13 residues. The CDR3 region is CASSSGANTEAFF. The CDR3 region has the DNA TGCGCCAGCAGCTCGGGGGCGAACACTGAAGCTTTCTTT.

Turning to this clone: Different DNA sequences within this sample yield the same CDR3. This chain joins TRBV28 and TRBJ1-2; D is perhaps TRBD1 (6 bases). The germline V and J ends were trimmed by 2 bases and 7 bases, with 11 bases remaining between them. Germline values: CDR1 MDHEN, CDR2 SYDVKM. The CDR3 is 13 amino acids. CDR3 region: CASSLLGGGGYTF. The CDR3 region has the DNA TGTGCCAGCAGTTTACTCGGAGGGGGTGGCTACACCTTC.

V gene TRBV7-2 combines with J gene TRBJ2-1; D unclear. Trimming removed 1 base from V and 8 bases from J, with 15 bases in between. Germline V gives CDR1 SGHTA, CDR2 FQGNSA. The CDR3 has 15 amino acids. CDR3 nucleotides: TGTGCCAGCAGCTTAGTTTGGTCCCAAAGGGATGAGCAGTTCTTC. Its translation is CASSLVWSQRDEQFF.

A word on this clone: In the same sample, other DNA sequences code for this CDR3. J is TRBJ2-3 and V is TRBV5-4; TRBD2 aligns across 8 bases. Per germline, CDR1 SGHNT and CDR2 YYREEE (reference sequence). The V segment lost 0 bases and the J segment 2 bases; nucleotides outside the gene matches: 2. The CDR3 has 15 residues. The CDR3 protein is CASSLAGGDTDTQYF. The CDR3 region has the DNA TGTGCCAGCAGCTTGGCGGGAGGGGACACAGATACGCAGTATTTT.

The J gene is TRBJ1-1, the V gene TRBV29-1; D gene uncertain. CDR3 length: 12 amino acids. From germline, CDR1 is SQVTM and CDR2 ANQGSEA. V was pared by 8 bases and J by 4 bases, with 14 bases between. The CDR3 DNA follows: TGCAGCTCAGGCGATGGCATCACTGAAGCTTTCTTT. Translating it yields CSSGDGITEAFF.

The chain joins TRBV19 to TRBJ1-2; TRBD1 aligns across 8 bases. CDR1 is LNHDA, CDR2 SQIVND, per germline (reference sequence). The V gene end was trimmed by 6 bases and the J gene end by 3 bases; junction bases not matched to a gene: 24. This CDR3 spans 20 amino acids. This CDR3 reads CASSRRPRTGLRTSYYGYTF. CDR3 coding DNA: TGTGCCAGTAGCAGGCGCCCCCGGACAGGGCTTCGTACTTCGTACTATGGCTACACCTTC.

The V and J genes are TRBV9 and TRBJ2-1; D not certain. The germline V gene encodes CDR1 SGDLS and CDR2 YYNGEE. The CDR3 consists of 16 residues. Deletions cut 4 bases from V and 4 bases from J, with 18 bases between. The CDR3 DNA sequence: TGTGCCAGCAGCCCCTCGAGTAGCAGTATATACAATGAGCAGTTCTTC. Translated: CASSPSSSSIYNEQFF.

CDR3 residues: CATSGGQAEETQYF. As DNA, the CDR3 is TGTGCCACCAGCGGAGGACAGGCAGAAGAGACCCAGTACTTC. The chain uses TRBV15 and TRBJ2-5, with 7 nucleotides matching TRBD1. The V gene's germline CDR1 is LNHNV and CDR2 YYDKDF (reference sequence). The ends lost 5 bases at V and 3 bases at J; junction bases unmatched: 6. The length of the CDR3 is 14 residues.

The gene calls are TRBV7-9 and TRBJ2-1, with a possible D match to TRBD1 (5 bases). CDR1 is SEHNR, CDR2 FQNEAQ, per germline (reference sequence). The CDR3 contains 16 residues. V was clipped by 6 bases and J by 4 bases, with 19 bases between them. The CDR3 DNA reads as TGTGCCAGCAGGGGTAGGGGTCGAAACGATTACAATGAGCAGTTCTTC. Its translation is CASRGRGRNDYNEQFF.

In DNA, the CDR3 is TGTGCCAGCAGCCAAGACCAGGGATTTCTACTGGACACTGAAGCTTTCTTT. Translation gives CASSQDQGFLLDTEAFF. The chain carries TRBV9 and TRBJ1-1, with D possibly being TRBD1 (5 bases). The CDR3 consists of 17 residues. Trimming took off 4 bases at V and 3 bases at J, with 22 bases between the two ends. Germline V gene lookup returns CDR1 SGDLS and CDR2 YYNGEE.

The gene calls are TRBV5-1 and TRBJ1-5; no clear D. CDR3 length equals 13 residues. V lost 4 bases to trimming and J lost 5 bases, with 10 bases between them. Germline V gene lookup returns CDR1 SGHRS and CDR2 YFSETQ. In DNA form, the CDR3 reads TGCGCCAGCAGCCGGAACCGGGATCAGCCCCAGCATTTT. This codes for CASSRNRDQPQHF.

To note about this clone: This sample also contains other DNA sequences that code for the same CDR3. The V gene is TRBV18, the J gene TRBJ2-5, with 10 bases fitting TRBD1. V lost 2 bases and J lost 2; bases outside the gene matches: 5. Germline V gene data show CDR1 as KGHSH and CDR2 as LQKENI. This CDR3 has 16 amino acids. The CDR3 sequence: CASSPTGTGVQETQYF. CDR3 DNA sequence: TGTGCCAGCTCACCAACCGGGACAGGGGTTCAAGAGACCCAGTACTTC.